Below are 17 T cell receptor beta chains sequenced from a single sample in a study of human T cells and chemical hapten exposure. Regarding time point: patch test 2, 6 weeks after DPC sensitization. Treatment given: therapeutic diphenylcyclopropenone sensitization with weekly scalp DPC. TCRdb re-derived calls from the RACE reads in MiXCR, one entry per CDR3 protein. The data hold 85,000 to 100,000 distinct CDR3 sequences, with approximately 9.9% observed a single time. Sample: whole blood, taken in connection with sensitization to the hapten diphenylcyclopropenone (DPC). These receptors all stem from a man aged 35-49 years with alopecia areata. Some clones in this sample may be carry-over from other donors' samples.

This clonotype appeared a few times. V and J are TRBV29-1 and TRBJ2-7, with 10 bases fitting TRBD2. The V segment lost 4 bases and the J segment 4 bases; nucleotides outside the gene matches: 7. The CDR3 runs 14 residues. The germline CDR1 and CDR2 sequences are SQVTM and ANQGSEA. The CDR3 loop is CSVVRTSGTYEQYV. As DNA, the CDR3 is TGCAGCGTTGTCCGGACTAGCGGAACTTACGAGCAGTACGTC.

The J gene is TRBJ1-1, the V gene TRBV20-1; TRBD1 is a possible D gene (6 bases). The CDR3 is 14 residues long. With 2 bases removed from V and 4 bases from J, the gap between germline ends came to 14 bases. The germline V gene encodes CDR1 DFQATT and CDR2 SNEGSKA (reference sequence). CDR3 nucleotides: TGCAGTGCTAGACTCGGGGGCAGCGGCACTGAAGCTTTCTTT. Protein product: CSARLGGSGTEAFF.

This clonotype was detected many times. This sequence joins TRBV4-3 and TRBJ2-3, with 11 positions matching TRBD2. V shed 0 bases, J shed 6 bases, and the junction held 5 bases outside the gene matches. This CDR3 has 16 amino acids. Looked up from germline, CDR1 is LGHNA and CDR2 is YSLEER. CDR3 bases: TGCGCCAGCAGCCAAGATTGGCTAGCGGGAGGCGATACGCAGTATTTT. This codes for CASSQDWLAGGDTQYF.

This clonotype came up a few times. This chain connects TRBV5-1 to TRBJ2-7; 13 nucleotides align to TRBD2. V trimming: 2 bases; J trimming: 5 bases; junction bases outside the gene matches: 7. The CDR3 loop spans 16 amino acids. Germline V gives CDR1 SGHRS, CDR2 YFSETQ. The CDR3 DNA follows: TGCGCCAGCAGCTTCGGACTAGCGGGAGCGGGCGACGAGCAGTACTTC. Encoded protein: CASSFGLAGAGDEQYF. Looking up the rest from reference TRBV5-1 and TRBJ2-7 gives the full variable domain: KAGVTQTPRYLIKTRGQQVTLSCSPISGHRSVSWYQQTPGQGLQFLFEYFSETQRNKGNFPGRFSGRQFSNSRSEMNVSTLELGDSALYLCASSFGLAGAGDEQYFGPGTRLTVT.

The V call is TRBV9, the J call TRBJ2-6; D is uncertain. Germline values: CDR1 SGDLS, CDR2 YYNGEE. This CDR3 has 17 amino acids. The V end was cut by 3 bases, the J end by 0 bases, with 13 bases between. Here the CDR3 DNA reads TGTGCCAGCAGCGCCCAACCGACATCCTCTGGGGCCAACGTCCTGACTTTC. Its protein is CASSAQPTSSGANVLTF.

This clonotype was detected only a few times. This chain joins TRBV7-2 and TRBJ2-1, with TRBD1 identical over 11 bases. Germline V gene data show CDR1 as SGHTA and CDR2 as FQGNSA. V shed 5 bases and J 10 bases; nucleotides not matched to a gene: 7. There are 14 residues in the CDR3. The CDR3 is CASSAGQGVWEQFF. CDR3 in DNA: TGTGCCAGCAGCGCGGGACAGGGGGTCTGGGAGCAGTTCTTC.

The rearrangement links TRBV19 to TRBJ1-2, with unresolved D. The germline CDR1 and CDR2 sequences are LNHDA and SQIVND (reference sequence). Between the trimmed V and J ends, which lost 5 bases and 4 bases, there was a span of 8 bases. CDR3 size: 12 residues. The CDR3 here is CASSPDGYGYTF. The CDR3 nucleotides read TGTGCCAGTAGTCCGGATGGCTATGGCTACACCTTC.

This clonotype has ten or more counts. J is TRBJ2-7 and V is TRBV20-1, with TRBD2 matching over 7 bases. This CDR3 contains 15 residues. V lost 3 bases to trimming and J lost 2 bases; unmatched junction nucleotides: 10. Per germline, CDR1 DFQATT and CDR2 SNEGSKA (reference sequence). For the CDR3, the DNA is TGCAGTGCTAGTGGTACCGGGACTAAAGCCTACGAGCAGTACTTC. Amino acids: CSASGTGTKAYEQYF.

This clonotype was seen at least ten times. J is TRBJ2-7 and V is TRBV7-2, with 7 bases aligning to TRBD2. CDR3 length equals 14 residues. Looked up from germline, CDR1 is SGHTA and CDR2 is FQGNSA. V lost 1 base and J lost 0; bases outside the gene matches: 0. CDR3 nucleotide sequence: TGTGCCAGCAGCTTAGGCGGGGGCTCCTACGAGCAGTACGTC. Amino acids: CASSLGGGSYEQYV.

In its sample, this clonotype was seen a few times. V is TRBV19 and J is TRBJ2-2, with D tentatively TRBD2 (6 bases). This CDR3 is built from 15 residues. V was shortened by 7 bases and J by 5 bases, with 17 bases between the two germline ends. Germline assignment: CDR1 LNHDA and CDR2 SQIVND (reference sequence). In nucleotides, the CDR3 is TGTGCCAGTAACCGTGCAACGGAGGGGACCGGGGAGCTGTTTTTT. Protein sequence: CASNRATEGTGELFF. The whole variable domain, remainder taken from reference TRBV19 and TRBJ2-2, is DGGITQSPKYLFRKEGQNVTLSCEQNLNHDAMYWYRQDPGQGLRLIYYSQIVNDFQKGDIAEGYSVSREKKESFPLTVTSAQKNPTAFYLCASNRATEGTGELFFGEGSRLTVL.

The chain joins TRBV7-2 to TRBJ2-2; TRBD2 might be the D (5 bases). This CDR3 is built from 17 residues. From germline, CDR1 is SGHTA and CDR2 FQGNSA. Trimming took off 1 base at V and 0 bases at J, with 12 bases between the two ends. As DNA, the CDR3 is TGTGCCAGCAGCTTAGACTCCAAGCGGACGAACACCGGGGAGCTGTTTTTT. As protein: CASSLDSKRTNTGELFF.

The chain is built from TRBV7-9 and TRBJ2-7; weak D call: TRBD2 (5 bases). In germline, CDR1 is SEHNR, CDR2 FQNEAQ (reference sequence). V lost 1 base and J 3 bases, leaving 7 bases between the germline ends. The CDR3 sequence is 13 residues long. The CDR3 region has the DNA TGTGCCAGCAGCTTAGACGAGGGCTACGAGCAGTACGTC. Encoded protein: CASSLDEGYEQYV.

This clonotype was detected ten times or more. The rearrangement uses TRBV3-1 and TRBJ2-6; D not certain. V lost 5 bases, J lost 1 base, and 9 bases lay in between. Per the germline V gene, CDR1 is LGHDT and CDR2 is YNNKEL (reference sequence). The CDR3 contains 15 residues. CDR3 in amino acids: CASSYMGSGANVLTF. The CDR3, as DNA: TGTGCCAGCAGCTACATGGGGTCTGGGGCCAACGTCCTGACTTTC.

Only a few counts were recorded for this clonotype. This sequence joins TRBV29-1 and TRBJ2-1; weak D call: TRBD2 (5 bases). The germline V and J ends were trimmed by 4 bases and 10 bases, with 20 bases remaining between them. The CDR3 runs 14 residues. Germline CDR1 SQVTM, CDR2 ANQGSEA. This CDR3 reads CSVAGRGGLLEQFF. The CDR3 region has the DNA TGCAGCGTTGCGGGTCGAGGCGGACTTTTGGAGCAGTTCTTC.

J is TRBJ1-6 and V is TRBV6-5; 8 bases match TRBD1. J lost 7 bases, V lost 5 bases, and 7 bases had no gene match. Looked up from germline, CDR1 is MNHEY and CDR2 is SVGAGI. This CDR3 comprises 15 residues. The CDR3 sequence: CASSMDRAHNSPLHF. The CDR3 region has the DNA TGTGCCAGCAGTATGGACAGGGCCCACAATTCACCCCTCCACTTT.

This clonotype has just one count. This chain links TRBV5-1 with TRBJ2-5; D uncertain. The CDR3 is 12 residues long. V was pared by 8 bases and J by 5 bases, with 13 bases between. Looked up from germline, CDR1 is SGHRS and CDR2 is YFSETQ. The CDR3 bases are TGCGCCAGTCGGGTCGAACGGGAGACCCAGTACTTC. Its translation: CASRVERETQYF.

This clonotype was seen a handful of times. V is TRBV6-5 and J is TRBJ1-3; no firm D call. Trimming pared 5 bases from V and 0 bases from J, leaving 11 bases between. Germline V lookup: CDR1 MNHEY, CDR2 SVGAGI. The CDR3 has 15 residues. For the CDR3, the DNA is TGTGCCAGCAGTCGAGGGTCCCTCTCTGGAAACACCATATATTTT. Its translation is CASSRGSLSGNTIYF.